Listed here are 11 T cell receptor beta chains from one sample, sequenced in a study of blood T cell repertoires in COVID-19 (TCRdb year 2020). The library was prepared using the immunoSEQ multiplex PCR assay. TCRdb re-hosts the immuneACCESS table, in-frame sequences only. Its copies lack some clones; in the studies checked, an unresolved V gene accounts for under half of them, and the cause for the rest is not known. Within this sample are approximately 200,000 clones, with over 65% of them counted one time only. Roughly 18% of the sample lies in the top ten. The material sequenced was peripheral blood. Every receptor here comes from a person aged 65-85 years with COVID-19, enrolled during active disease.

About this clone: The same CDR3 arises from other DNA sequences in this sample as well. The gene calls are TRBV18 and TRBJ2-7; TRBD1 matches 8 bases. The CDR3 is 13 amino acids. J was trimmed by 5 bases and V by 6 bases; bases with no gene match: 6. Germline V lookup: CDR1 KGHSH, CDR2 LQKENI. CDR3 in DNA: TGTGCCAGCTCGCCAACAGGGGGTAACGAGCAGTACTTC. Translated: CASSPTGGNEQYF.

The chain carries TRBV4-3 and TRBJ2-6, with D tentatively TRBD1 (5 bases). Germline values: CDR1 LGHNA, CDR2 YSLEER. The CDR3 length is 15 residues. Trimming took off 1 base at V and 4 bases at J, with 8 bases between the two ends. For the CDR3, the DNA is TGCGCCAGCAGCCAAGGGGGCGCCGGGGCCAACGTCCTGACTTTC. Protein product: CASSQGGAGANVLTF.

The chain joins TRBV30 to TRBJ1-5; a possible D gene is TRBD1 (6 bases). V lost 4 bases to trimming and J lost 9 bases, with 16 bases between them. Germline assignment: CDR1 GTSNPN and CDR2 SVGIG (reference sequence). The CDR3 covers 13 residues. The DNA of the CDR3 is TGTGCCTGGAATCAACAGGGCTTGAGGCCCCAGCATTTT. It yields the protein CAWNQQGLRPQHF.

The chain joins TRBV11-2 to TRBJ1-1, with TRBD1 as a possible D gene (6 bases). There are 13 residues in the CDR3. V lost 4 bases and J lost 6, with 12 bases in between. CDR1 is SGHAT and CDR2 is FQNNGV in the germline V gene. The CDR3 sequence is CASSSGVGAEAFF. Written as DNA, the CDR3 is TGTGCCAGCAGCTCAGGGGTTGGGGCTGAAGCTTTCTTT. The full variable domain, its missing parts supplied by reference TRBV11-2 and TRBJ1-1, is EAGVAQSPRYKIIEKRQSVAFWCNPISGHATLYWYQQILGQGPKLLIQFQNNGVVDDSQLPKDRFSAERLKGVDSTLKIQPAKLEDSAVYLCASSSGVGAEAFFGQGTRLTVV.

CDR3 region: CATTRGGSSTDTQYF. CDR3 DNA sequence: TGTGCCACCACCAGGGGCGGTTCTAGCACAGATACGCAGTATTTT. J is TRBJ2-3 and V is TRBV7-4, with D perhaps matching TRBD1 (6 bases). CDR1 SGHVT and CDR2 SQSDAQ come from the germline V gene. The CDR3 runs 15 residues. V lost 10 bases and J lost 0, with 17 bases in between. The full variable domain, rest sourced from reference TRBV7-4 and TRBJ2-3, is GAGVSQSPRYKVAKRGRDVALRCDSISGHVTLYWYRQTLGQGSEVLTYSQSDAQRDKSGRPSGRFSAERPERSVSTLKIQRTEQGDSAVYLCATTRGGSSTDTQYFGPGTRLTVL.

The chain employs TRBV7-9 and TRBJ2-7; 9 nucleotides line up with TRBD2. The J segment lost 6 bases and the V segment lost 5 bases, leaving 11 bases of the junction unmatched. Germline CDR1 SEHNR, CDR2 FQNEAQ (reference sequence). The CDR3 runs to 15 residues. The CDR3 DNA sequence: TGTGCCAGCAGCCCAAATTCTGGCGGGAGGGGCGAGCAGTACTTC. It yields the protein CASSPNSGGRGEQYF.

This clone turned up a few times. The chain couples TRBV4-1 to TRBJ1-4, with a possible D match to TRBD1 (5 bases). Germline V gives CDR1 MGHRA, CDR2 YSYEKL. V lost 2 bases, J lost 4 bases, and 14 bases lay in between. The CDR3 contains 16 residues. CDR3 in amino acids: CASSQLTGENNEKLFF. CDR3 sequence (DNA): TGCGCCAGCAGCCAACTAACGGGGGAGAATAATGAAAAACTGTTTTTT.

J is TRBJ1-2 and V is TRBV7-9; 7 bases match TRBD1. V dropped 6 bases and J dropped 6; count of bases not matched to a gene: 7. This CDR3 spans 13 amino acids. CDR1 is SEHNR and CDR2 is FQNEAQ in the germline V gene (reference sequence). The CDR3 protein is CASRWTGDDGYTF. The CDR3 region has the DNA TGTGCCAGCAGATGGACAGGCGATGATGGCTACACCTTC.

The chain joins TRBV18 to TRBJ1-5; 8 positions agree with TRBD1. The CDR3 is 14 residues long. V gave up 6 bases and J gave up 2 bases; unmatched junction bases: 3. The germline gives CDR1 KGHSH, CDR2 LQKENI. The CDR3 here is CASSAGQGNQPQHF. CDR3 DNA sequence: TGTGCCAGCTCGGCGGGACAGGGCAATCAGCCCCAGCATTTT. Variable domain in full (rest from reference TRBV18 and TRBJ1-5): NAGVMQNPRHLVRRRGQEARLRCSPMKGHSHVYWYRQLPEEGLKFMVYLQKENIIDESGMPKERFSAEFPKEGPSILRIQQVVRGDSAAYFCASSAGQGNQPQHFGDGTRLSIL.

The rearrangement uses TRBV6-5 and TRBJ2-2; TRBD2 aligns across 8 bases. Germline-derived CDR1 and CDR2 are MNHEY and SVGAGI. This CDR3 spans 15 amino acids. V lost 5 bases, J lost 0 bases, and 2 bases stayed unmatched. The CDR3 is CASSLAGANTGELFF. The DNA for the CDR3 is TGTGCCAGCAGTCTAGCGGGCGCGAACACCGGGGAGCTGTTTTTT.

In nucleotides, the CDR3 is TGTGCCTCGCAGTCACCAGCGCCCGGAAACACCATATATTTT. Translation gives CASQSPAPGNTIYF. The chain is built from TRBV19 and TRBJ1-3; D remains unclear. With 11 bases removed from V and 4 bases from J, the gap between germline ends came to 18 bases. The CDR3 extends over 14 amino acids. CDR1 and CDR2 (germline): LNHDA, SQIVND (reference sequence). The variable domain in full, with the rest retrieved from reference TRBV19 and TRBJ1-3, is DGGITQSPKYLFRKEGQNVTLSCEQNLNHDAMYWYRQDPGQGLRLIYYSQIVNDFQKGDIAEGYSVSREKKESFPLTVTSAQKNPTAFYLCASQSPAPGNTIYFGEGSWLTVV.